A single TCR beta chain is shown here with its context. Clones were read by immunoSEQ multiplex PCR, and TCRdb kept only the in-frame ones, dropping some. The sample has 100,000 to 140,000 clones; 80% to 95% are singletons. This entry belongs to a study of T cell changes during pregnancy in multiple sclerosis. This CDR3 region has 14 residues. The V gene's germline CDR1 is SGHTA and CDR2 FQGNSA. Between the trimmed V and J ends, which lost 3 bases and 0 bases, there was a span of 7 bases. The origin of this receptor is a female donor in good health, enrolled as a control in a pregnancy study. This specimen was peripheral blood, taken in the third trimester of pregnancy. V and J are TRBV7-2 and TRBJ2-3; D ambiguous. The CDR3 loop reads CASSFSESTDTQYF. The DNA for the CDR3 is TGTGCCAGCAGCTTCTCTGAGAGCACAGATACGCAGTATTTT.